This T cell receptor (beta chain) was sequenced in a study of patients and donors after allogeneic stem cell transplantation. Each CDR3 protein gets one entry after TCRdb re-called the RT-PCR reads with MiXCR. The sample yields roughly 960,000 distinct CDR3 sequences, roughly 18% seen once. Trimming removed 3 bases from V and 2 bases from J; junction bases left unmatched: 12. The CDR3 length is 17 residues. Germline assignment: CDR1 SGHRS and CDR2 YFSETQ. Sequenced sample: blood, either unsorted or a sorted T cell fraction (not recorded which). The rearrangement joins TRBV5-1 to TRBJ2-3, with 7 bases identical to TRBD2. The TCR comes from a human donor who was either an allogeneic HSCT recipient or a stem cell or donor lymphocyte infusion donor (not recorded which). It is not recorded whose cells these are; they may come from a transplant donor. The CDR3 region is CASSSSRSSGYTDTQYF. In DNA, the CDR3 is TGCGCCAGCAGCTCCTCACGGTCTAGCGGATACACAGATACGCAGTATTTT.